These T cell receptor beta chains were read from a single sample in a study of shared clonotypes between healthy human individuals. The table came from immunoSEQ multiplex PCR; TCRdb's copy has only in-frame clones and leaves some out. This sample has over a million clones, with about 75% found just once. The specimen sequenced was memory CD4+ T cells sorted from blood. The receptors derive from a man aged 18 to 35 in good health. The CDR3 runs from the conserved cysteine through the conserved F or W. The D gene is left open where the match is weak. Clone size is shown for a subset of rows, as once, few, many or a class of expanded clone.

clone_size d_call j_call v_call cdr3_aa cdr3_nt
NA NA TRBJ2-7 TRBV6-5 CASSYTGLFSYEQYF TGTGCCAGCAGTTACACAGGGTTATTCTCCTACGAGCAGTACTTC
few NA TRBJ2-7 TRBV28 CASSIVRYEQYF TGTGCCAGCAGCATCGTACGTTACGAGCAGTACTTC
once NA TRBJ2-7 TRBV4-1 CASSLQGSGAHEQYF TGCGCCAGCAGCCTACAAGGGTCCGGGGCTCACGAGCAGTACTTC
NA TRBD1 TRBJ1-6 TRBV27 CASSLKGQGGSSPLHF TGTGCCAGCAGTCTCAAAGGACAGGGCGGGAGTTCACCCCTCCACTTT
many TRBD1 TRBJ2-1 TRBV19 CASSIRTGEDEQFF TGTGCCAGTAGTATCCGGACAGGGGAGGATGAGCAGTTCTTC
once TRBD1 TRBJ1-5 TRBV18 CASSPPGQGGQPQHF TGTGCCAGCTCACCTCCGGGACAGGGAGGTCAGCCCCAGCATTTT
NA TRBD2 TRBJ2-3 TRBV5-1 CASSLASGPSTDTQYF TGCGCCAGCAGCTTGGCTAGCGGGCCTAGCACAGATACGCAGTATTTT
NA NA TRBJ2-6 TRBV6-5 CASSSTGANVLTF TGTGCCAGCAGTTCGACAGGGGCCAACGTCCTGACTTTC
NA TRBD1 TRBJ1-2 TRBV18 CASSPSGGASNYGYTF TGTGCCAGCTCGCCTTCAGGGGGCGCCTCTAACTATGGCTACACCTTC
NA NA TRBJ2-7 TRBV5-1 CASSSVAYEQYF TGCGCCAGCAGCTCCGTCGCTTACGAGCAGTACTTC
once TRBD2 TRBJ2-3 TRBV5-4 CASSLGGRDTQYF TGTGCCAGCAGCTTGGGCGGGAGAGATACGCAGTATTTT
few NA TRBJ1-6 TRBV19 CASLGSGNSPLHF TGTGCCAGCCTCGGCTCGGGGAATTCACCCCTCCACTTT
NA TRBD2 TRBJ2-7 TRBV28 CASRRSGGAKYEQYF TGTGCCAGCAGACGAAGCGGGGGGGCTAAGTACGAGCAGTACTTC
NA NA TRBJ2-4 TRBV21-1 CASSEQGGTDIQYF TGTGCCAGCAGCGAACAGGGAGGTACGGACATTCAGTACTTC
NA NA TRBJ2-7 TRBV28 CASSPWGGGTQLYEQYF TGTGCCAGCAGTCCTTGGGGAGGAGGGACTCAACTCTACGAGCAGTACTTC